The 2 T cell receptor beta chains given below trace back to one sample, sequenced in a study of control samples from healthy donors and cancer patients. Only in-frame clones appear in the TCRdb table, and some are missing; sequencing was by immunoSEQ multiplex PCR. The sample includes around 80,000 clones, over 75% of them seen just once. Sequenced sample: blood. The source of these receptors is a woman aged 50 to 60 in good health.

CDR3 protein: CASSQGPGGNTIYF. The CDR3 DNA sequence: TGTGCCAGCAGCCAAGGGCCAGGGGGAAACACCATATATTTT. The chain couples TRBV3-1 (or the pseudogene TRBV3-2) to TRBJ1-3; weak D call: TRBD1 (5 bases). Germline V gene lookup returns CDR1 LGHDT and CDR2 YNNKEL (reference sequence). The CDR3 has 14 residues. Trimming stripped 1 base from V and 4 bases from J, with 8 bases between.

This clone was picked up a small number of times. V is TRBV6-1 and J is TRBJ1-1; perhaps TRBD1 as D (5 bases). The V gene's germline CDR1 is MNHNS and CDR2 SASEGT. V lost 3 bases and J 7 bases, leaving 12 bases between the germline ends. CDR3 size: 13 residues. The CDR3 protein is CASSDGALLEAFF. CDR3 DNA: TGTGCCAGCAGTGACGGGGCGCTTCTTGAAGCTTTCTTT.